Following are 20 T cell receptor beta chains from one sample sequenced in a study of beta chain features in type 1 diabetes. Every bit of the isolated RNA underwent reverse transcription, so sequencing read expressed TCRB transcripts. This table comes from immunoSEQ multiplex PCR, and its TCRdb copy is limited to in-frame clones, with some not included. The top ten hold roughly 0.56% of the sample, which has about 180,000 clones, more than 10% seen once. Source material: central memory CD4+ T cells from blood. The source of these receptors is a woman under 30 in good health.

V and J are TRBV29-1 and TRBJ1-1; 10 nucleotides align to TRBD1. The CDR3 is 15 amino acids. In germline, CDR1 is SQVTM, CDR2 ANQGSEA. V trimming: 0 bases; J trimming: 10 bases; junction bases outside the gene matches: 11. The chain's CDR3 is CSVEEFGTGDSGAFF. The CDR3 DNA reads as TGCAGCGTTGAAGAATTCGGGACAGGGGACTCGGGAGCTTTCTTT.

The V call is TRBV5-1, the J call TRBJ2-7; TRBD1 matches at 8 bases. CDR3 length equals 12 residues. Germline V gene sequence: CDR1 SGHRS, CDR2 YFSETQ. The V segment lost 4 bases and the J segment 7 bases; nucleotides outside the gene matches: 4. Here the CDR3 DNA reads TGCGCCAGCAGCATATACAGGGGGGAGCAGTACTTC. Its protein is CASSIYRGEQYF.

This chain joins TRBV4-2 and TRBJ2-1, with 10 bases that match TRBD2. CDR1 and CDR2 from the germline V gene are LGHNA and YNFKEQ. The CDR3 contains 18 residues. After removal of 0 bases from V and 9 bases from J, the junction contained 14 bases not matched to a gene. The CDR3 reads CASSQDLWASGSKGEQFF. Written as DNA, the CDR3 is TGTGCCAGCAGCCAAGATTTGTGGGCTAGCGGGAGTAAGGGTGAGCAGTTCTTC.

Only a few counts were recorded for this clone. The V call is TRBV7-6, the J call TRBJ2-1; perhaps TRBD1 as D (6 bases). The CDR3 is 13 amino acids. Germline loops: CDR1 SGHVS, CDR2 FNYEAQ. V was clipped by 6 bases and J by 6 bases, with 12 bases between them. CDR3 sequence: CASSPGQTNEQFF. The CDR3 region has the DNA TGTGCCAGCAGTCCCGGACAGACCAATGAGCAGTTCTTC. The full variable domain, rest sourced from reference TRBV7-6 and TRBJ2-1, is GAGVSQSPRYKVTKRGQDVALRCDPISGHVSLYWYRQALGQGPEFLTYFNYEAQQDKSGLPNDRFSAERPEGSISTLTIQRTEQRDSAMYRCASSPGQTNEQFFGPGTRLTVL.

In its sample, this clone was seen a few times. The chain uses TRBV2 and TRBJ2-3; tentative D call: TRBD2 (6 bases). Trimming removed 6 bases from V and 10 bases from J, with 17 bases in between. The CDR3 spans 13 residues. CDR1 SNHLY and CDR2 FYNNEI come from the germline V gene. CDR3 bases: TGTGCCAGCAGACCGGGGGACCTAAGGGCGCAGTATTTT. Amino acid sequence: CASRPGDLRAQYF.

J is TRBJ2-1 and V is TRBV29-1, with 8 bases fitting TRBD1. The CDR3 loop spans 18 amino acids. Germline V gene data show CDR1 as SQVTM and CDR2 as ANQGSEA. Trimming removed 4 bases from V and 0 bases from J; junction bases left unmatched: 14. The CDR3 region is CSVANRDRSISSYNEQFF. For the CDR3, the DNA is TGCAGCGTTGCGAACCGGGACAGGAGTATCAGCTCCTACAATGAGCAGTTCTTC.

This clone has just a few counts. The chain is built from TRBV19 and TRBJ2-3; D might be TRBD2 (6 bases). With 6 bases removed from V and 6 bases from J, the gap between germline ends came to 22 bases. CDR1 and CDR2 (germline): LNHDA, SQIVND (reference sequence). The CDR3 has 16 amino acids. The CDR3 here is CASRPADAGGRDTQYF. The CDR3 bases are TGTGCCAGTAGGCCGGCGGACGCCGGGGGTAGGGATACGCAGTATTTT.

The chain links TRBV11-2 to TRBJ1-2, with 7 bases fitting TRBD1. The trim removed 3 bases at V and 9 bases at J, leaving 4 bases unmatched. The CDR3 loop spans 12 amino acids. Looked up from germline, CDR1 is SGHAT and CDR2 is FQNNGV. The CDR3, as DNA: TGTGCCAGCAGCTTGGAACAGGGGCGCTACACCTTC. Translation gives CASSLEQGRYTF.

The rearrangement joins TRBV28 to TRBJ2-7, with 9 bases that match TRBD2. CDR1 MDHEN and CDR2 SYDVKM come from the germline V gene. The V and J ends lost 7 bases and 4 bases, in that order; junction bases with no gene match: 5. The CDR3 has 13 amino acids. DNA of the CDR3: TGTGCCAGCAAAGCGGGAGGATTTTACGAGCAGTACTTC. It translates to CASKAGGFYEQYF. Using reference TRBV28 and TRBJ2-7 for the parts outside the CDR3, the full variable domain is DVKVTQSSRYLVKRTGEKVFLECVQDMDHENMFWYRQDPGLGLRLIYFSYDVKMKEKGDIPEGYSVSREKKERFSLILESASTNQTSMYLCASKAGGFYEQYFGPGTRLTVT.

The chain employs TRBV4-2 and TRBJ2-3, with no clear D. CDR1 is LGHNA and CDR2 is YNFKEQ in the germline V gene. V was cut by 0 bases and J by 2 bases, with 9 bases left in between. The CDR3 consists of 15 residues. The CDR3 nucleotides read TGTGCCAGCAGCCAAGAGTTTGCGCCCACAGATACGCAGTATTTT. Amino acid sequence: CASSQEFAPTDTQYF.

This clone has a handful of counts. The chain couples TRBV30 to TRBJ2-3; 9 nucleotides line up with TRBD2. Germline V lookup: CDR1 GTSNPN, CDR2 SVGIG (reference sequence). Trimming at V came to 0 bases and at J to 1 base, leaving 5 bases not matched to a gene. This CDR3 spans 16 amino acids. The CDR3: CAWSVAWTSGTDTQYF. The CDR3 region has the DNA TGTGCCTGGAGTGTAGCCTGGACTAGCGGCACAGATACGCAGTATTTT.

This chain links TRBV19 with TRBJ2-5, with D possibly being TRBD1 (6 bases). The CDR3 extends over 14 amino acids. Per germline, CDR1 LNHDA and CDR2 SQIVND (reference sequence). Trimming shortened V by 5 bases and J by 4 bases, and 14 bases separated the two germline ends. In DNA, the CDR3 is TGTGCCAGTAGTGACTCCCAGGGGCGAGAGACCCAGTACTTC. Translation: CASSDSQGRETQYF.

CDR3 DNA: TGTGCCAGCAGTGACGGGAGCGGGGGCACCGGGGAGCTGTTTTTT. Translated: CASSDGSGGTGELFF. This sequence joins TRBV2 and TRBJ2-2; 8 bases align to TRBD2. Germline CDR1 reads SNHLY; CDR2 reads FYNNEI. This CDR3 has 15 residues. The junction had 4 bases not matched to a gene; V was cut back by 3 bases and J by 4 bases. The full variable domain, its missing parts supplied by reference TRBV2 and TRBJ2-2, is EPEVTQTPSHQVTQMGQEVILRCVPISNHLYFYWYRQILGQKVEFLVSFYNNEISEKSEIFDDQFSVERPDGSNFTLKIRSTKLEDSAMYFCASSDGSGGTGELFFGEGSRLTVL.

A few counts support this clone. This chain connects TRBV30 to TRBJ2-7, with D unresolved. The CDR3 runs 13 residues. Germline-derived CDR1 and CDR2 are GTSNPN and SVGIG (reference sequence). Deletions cut 0 bases from V and 0 bases from J, with 6 bases between. The CDR3 DNA is TGTGCCTGGAGTGTAGACAACTCCTACGAGCAGTACTTC. This translates into CAWSVDNSYEQYF.

This clone was seen a handful of times. The chain joins TRBV29-1 to TRBJ2-7; the D gene is possibly TRBD1 (6 bases). Germline V CDR1 and CDR2: SQVTM, ANQGSEA. The ends were cut back, 4 bases at V and 5 bases at J, with 12 bases in the middle. The CDR3 sequence is 12 residues long. CDR3 nucleotide sequence: TGCAGCGTTGCCCAAGGGGGAAACGAGCAGTACTTC. This translates into CSVAQGGNEQYF.

The J gene is TRBJ2-2, the V gene TRBV7-3, with TRBD2 matching over 12 bases. The CDR3 has 16 amino acids. V lost 5 bases, J lost 8 bases, and 9 bases stayed unmatched. CDR1 is SGHTA, CDR2 FQGTGA, per germline. CDR3 region: CASSPRLAGESGELFF. The CDR3 nucleotides read TGTGCCAGCAGCCCCCGACTAGCGGGAGAATCTGGGGAGCTGTTTTTT.

This clone was counted between two and nine times. The V call is TRBV9, the J call TRBJ2-1; unclear D gene. The CDR3 is made up of 15 amino acids. V dropped 3 bases and J dropped 0 bases, with 10 bases sitting between them. Germline CDR1 SGDLS, CDR2 YYNGEE. The CDR3 DNA reads as TGTGCCAGCAGCGCCGCTAGAGCCTCCTACAATGAGCAGTTCTTC. Translation: CASSAARASYNEQFF.

The genes are TRBV6-6 and TRBJ2-1, with 11 bases that match TRBD2. Losses at the gene ends were 7 bases for V and 5 bases for J; bases not matched to a gene: 7. The germline V gene encodes CDR1 MNHNY and CDR2 SVGAGI (reference sequence). The CDR3 extends over 15 amino acids. The CDR3 bases are TGTGCCAGCACCCCCGGGACTAGCGGACACAATGAGCAGTTCTTC. Translating it yields CASTPGTSGHNEQFF.

The gene calls are TRBV5-4 and TRBJ2-3, with 12 bases lining up with TRBD1. Germline assignment: CDR1 SGHNT and CDR2 YYREEE (reference sequence). The CDR3 sequence is 14 residues long. The trim removed 9 bases at V and 5 bases at J, leaving 7 bases unmatched. CDR3 nucleotides: TGTGCCACCGGGACAGGGGGCGCGCTAGATACGCAGTATTTT. Amino acids: CATGTGGALDTQYF.

This clone has only a few counts. The chain joins TRBV27 to TRBJ2-7; 14 nucleotides align to TRBD2. J lost 7 bases, V lost 4 bases, and 3 bases had no gene match. The CDR3 length is 14 residues. CDR1 is MNHEY and CDR2 is SMNVEV in the germline V gene (reference sequence). The CDR3 is CASSSGLAGDEQYF. The CDR3 DNA is TGTGCCAGCAGTTCGGGACTAGCGGGAGATGAGCAGTACTTC.